Listed here is a single T cell receptor (beta chain). In the authors' workflow: Reference gene primer amplification gave estimated nucleated cell counts. Sequencing used immunoSEQ multiplex PCR; TCRdb keeps in-frame clones, though not all of them. D and trimming come from the DNA, and the V and J calls and clone size come from that table. The sample has 130,000 to 150,000 clones; roughly 80% are singletons. The CDR3 covers 15 residues. V lost 5 bases to trimming and J lost 2 bases, with 15 bases between them. Looked up from germline, CDR1 is MNHEY and CDR2 is SVGAGI. The data originate from a study of blood T cell repertoires in COVID-19. Study overall: From the United States, Italy and Spain came samples of acute and convalescent COVID-19.

The sample taken for sequencing was peripheral blood. The rearrangement links TRBV6-5 to TRBJ1-2, with D possibly TRBD1 on 5 matching bases. The receptor comes from an older man who had recovered from COVID-19. The CDR3 DNA reads TGTGCCAGCAGTCCGAAGCCCGCAGGGAACTATGGCTACACCTTC. Its protein product is CASSPKPAGNYGYTF.